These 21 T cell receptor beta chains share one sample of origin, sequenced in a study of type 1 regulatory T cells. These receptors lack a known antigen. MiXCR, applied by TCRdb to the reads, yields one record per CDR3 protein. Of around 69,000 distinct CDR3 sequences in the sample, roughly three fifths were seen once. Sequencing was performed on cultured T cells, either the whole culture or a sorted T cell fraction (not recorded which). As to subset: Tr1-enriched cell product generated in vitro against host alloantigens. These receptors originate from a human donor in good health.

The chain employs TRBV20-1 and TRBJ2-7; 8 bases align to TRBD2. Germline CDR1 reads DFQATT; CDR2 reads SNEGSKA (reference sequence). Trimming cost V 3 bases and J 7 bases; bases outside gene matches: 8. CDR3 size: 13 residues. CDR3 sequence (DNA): TGCAGTGCTAGGGTCAGCGGGAGTAGGGAGCAGTACTTC. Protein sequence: CSARVSGSREQYF.

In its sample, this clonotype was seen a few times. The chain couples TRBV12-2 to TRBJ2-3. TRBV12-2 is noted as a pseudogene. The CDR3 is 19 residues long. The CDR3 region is CASLPEYAREILYTDTQYF. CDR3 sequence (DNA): TGTGCAAGTCTCCCAGAATATGCGCGTGAAATCCTTTACACAGATACGCAGTATTTT.

The CDR3 sequence is CASINGRAAGELFF. The CDR3 DNA follows: TGTGCCAGCATCAACGGGAGGGCAGCCGGGGAGCTGTTTTTT. The chain couples TRBV2 to TRBJ2-2, with 8 bases fitting TRBD2. Germline loops: CDR1 SNHLY, CDR2 FYNNEI. The V gene end was trimmed by 7 bases and the J gene end by 6 bases; junction bases not matched to a gene: 7. The CDR3 is 14 amino acids. Drawing the rest from reference TRBV2 and TRBJ2-2, the complete variable domain is EPEVTQTPSHQVTQMGQEVILRCVPISNHLYFYWYRQILGQKVEFLVSFYNNEISEKSEIFDDQFSVERPDGSNFTLKIRSTKLEDSAMYFCASINGRAAGELFFGEGSRLTVL.

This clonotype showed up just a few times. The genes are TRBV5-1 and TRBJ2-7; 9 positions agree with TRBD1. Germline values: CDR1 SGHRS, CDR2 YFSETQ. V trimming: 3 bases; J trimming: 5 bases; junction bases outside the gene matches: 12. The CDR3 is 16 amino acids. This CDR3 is CASSSSAGQGYHEQYF. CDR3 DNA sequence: TGCGCCAGCAGCTCGTCCGCGGGACAGGGATACCACGAGCAGTACTTC.

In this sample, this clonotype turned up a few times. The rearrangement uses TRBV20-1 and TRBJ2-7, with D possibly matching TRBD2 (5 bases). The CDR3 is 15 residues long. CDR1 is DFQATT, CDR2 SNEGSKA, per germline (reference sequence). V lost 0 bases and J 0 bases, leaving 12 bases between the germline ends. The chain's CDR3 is CSARDRTHDSYEQYF. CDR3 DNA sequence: TGCAGTGCTAGAGATCGGACTCATGACTCCTACGAGCAGTACTTC.

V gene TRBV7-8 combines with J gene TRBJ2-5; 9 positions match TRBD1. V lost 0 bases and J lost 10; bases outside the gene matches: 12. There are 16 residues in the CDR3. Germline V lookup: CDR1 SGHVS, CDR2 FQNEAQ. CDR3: CASSLAGTGSQKDQYF. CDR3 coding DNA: TGTGCCAGCAGCTTAGCGGGGACAGGGTCTCAGAAGGACCAGTACTTC.

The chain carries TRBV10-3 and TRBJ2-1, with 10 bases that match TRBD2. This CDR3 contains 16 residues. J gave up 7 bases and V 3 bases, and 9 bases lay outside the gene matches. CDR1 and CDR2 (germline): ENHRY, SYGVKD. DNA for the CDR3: TGTGCCATCAGTGACCCGAGCGGGAGGGCCGAGAATGAGCAGTTCTTC. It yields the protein CAISDPSGRAENEQFF.

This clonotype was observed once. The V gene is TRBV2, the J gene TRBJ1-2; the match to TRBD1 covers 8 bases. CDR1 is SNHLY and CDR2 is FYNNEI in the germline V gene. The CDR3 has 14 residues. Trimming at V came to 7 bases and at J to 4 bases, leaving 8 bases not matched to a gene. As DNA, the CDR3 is TGTGCCAGCATGAAACAGGGGGTAACCTATGGCTACACCTTC. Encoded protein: CASMKQGVTYGYTF.

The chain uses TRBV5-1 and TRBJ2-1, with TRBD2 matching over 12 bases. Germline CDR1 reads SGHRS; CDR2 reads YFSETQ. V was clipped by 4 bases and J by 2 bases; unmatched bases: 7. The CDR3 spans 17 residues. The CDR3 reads CASSVPGLAGPYNEQFF. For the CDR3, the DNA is TGCGCCAGCAGCGTACCCGGACTAGCGGGACCCTACAATGAGCAGTTCTTC.

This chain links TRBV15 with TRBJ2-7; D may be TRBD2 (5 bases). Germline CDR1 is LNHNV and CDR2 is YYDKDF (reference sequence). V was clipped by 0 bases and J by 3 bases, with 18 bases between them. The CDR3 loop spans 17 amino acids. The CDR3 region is CATSRDHGGYNNYEQYF. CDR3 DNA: TGTGCCACCAGCAGAGATCACGGAGGTTACAATAACTACGAGCAGTACTTC.

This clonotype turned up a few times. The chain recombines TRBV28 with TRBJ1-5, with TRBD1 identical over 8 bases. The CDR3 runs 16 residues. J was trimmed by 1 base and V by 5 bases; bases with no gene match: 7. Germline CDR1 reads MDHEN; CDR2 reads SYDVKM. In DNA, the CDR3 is TGTGCCAGCAGTCCCCCTGGACAGGGCAGCAATCAGCCCCAGCATTTT. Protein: CASSPPGQGSNQPQHF.

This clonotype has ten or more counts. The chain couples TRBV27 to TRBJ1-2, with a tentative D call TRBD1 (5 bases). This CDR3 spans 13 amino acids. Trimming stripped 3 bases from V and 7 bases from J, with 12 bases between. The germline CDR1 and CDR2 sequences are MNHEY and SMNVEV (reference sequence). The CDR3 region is CASSLYGGGGYTF. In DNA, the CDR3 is TGTGCCAGCAGTTTGTACGGGGGAGGTGGCTACACCTTC.

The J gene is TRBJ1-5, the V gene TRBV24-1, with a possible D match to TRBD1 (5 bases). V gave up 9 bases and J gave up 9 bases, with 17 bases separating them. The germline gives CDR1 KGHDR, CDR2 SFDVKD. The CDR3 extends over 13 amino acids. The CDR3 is CATARDGSGPQHF. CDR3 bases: TGTGCCACCGCTCGGGACGGGTCAGGGCCCCAGCATTTT.

The CDR3 coding sequence is TGTGCCAGCGCCACCCGAGCTAACTATGGCTACACCTTC. It yields the protein CASATRANYGYTF. This chain joins TRBV27 and TRBJ1-2; D uncertain. Germline lookup yields CDR1 MNHEY and CDR2 SMNVEV (reference sequence). There are 13 residues in the CDR3. V lost 8 bases and J 0 bases, leaving 10 bases between the germline ends.

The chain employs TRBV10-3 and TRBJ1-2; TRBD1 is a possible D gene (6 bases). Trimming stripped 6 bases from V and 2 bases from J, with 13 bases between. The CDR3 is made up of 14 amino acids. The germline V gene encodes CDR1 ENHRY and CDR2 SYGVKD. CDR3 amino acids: CAIRTTTGNYGYTF. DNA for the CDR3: TGTGCCATCAGGACGACAACAGGGAACTATGGCTACACCTTC.

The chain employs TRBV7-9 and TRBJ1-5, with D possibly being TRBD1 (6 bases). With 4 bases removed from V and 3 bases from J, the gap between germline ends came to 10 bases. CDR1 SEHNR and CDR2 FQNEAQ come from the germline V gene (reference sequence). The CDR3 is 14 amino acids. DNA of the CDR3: TGTGCCAGCAGCTCCCGGGACACCAATCAGCCCCAGCATTTT. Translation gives CASSSRDTNQPQHF.

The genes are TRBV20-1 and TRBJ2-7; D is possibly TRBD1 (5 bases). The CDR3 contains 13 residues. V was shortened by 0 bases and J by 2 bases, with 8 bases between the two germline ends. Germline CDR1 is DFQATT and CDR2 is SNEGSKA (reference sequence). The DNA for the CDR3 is TGCAGTGCTAGAGACAGGGTTCCCTACGAGCAGTACTTC. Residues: CSARDRVPYEQYF.

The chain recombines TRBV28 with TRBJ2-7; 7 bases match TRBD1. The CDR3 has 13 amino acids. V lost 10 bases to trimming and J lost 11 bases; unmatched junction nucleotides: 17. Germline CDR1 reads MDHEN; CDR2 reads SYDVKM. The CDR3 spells CATTPAGRGYKYF. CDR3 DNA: TGTGCCACCACCCCGGCGGGCAGGGGGTATAAGTACTTC.

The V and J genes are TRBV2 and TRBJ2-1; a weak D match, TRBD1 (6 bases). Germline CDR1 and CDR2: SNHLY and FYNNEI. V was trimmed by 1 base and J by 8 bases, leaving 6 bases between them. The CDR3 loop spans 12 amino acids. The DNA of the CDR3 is TGTGCCAGCAGTGAAGAGGGGGATGAGCAGTTCTTC. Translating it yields CASSEEGDEQFF.

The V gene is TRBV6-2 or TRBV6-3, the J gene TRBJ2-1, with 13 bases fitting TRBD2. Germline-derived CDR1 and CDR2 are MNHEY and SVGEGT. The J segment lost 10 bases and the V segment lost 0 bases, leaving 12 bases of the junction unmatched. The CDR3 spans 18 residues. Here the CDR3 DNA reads TGTGCCAGCAGTTACTCGGCCATACTAGCGGGAGGGCCTTTAGAGCAGTTCTTC. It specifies CASSYSAILAGGPLEQFF.

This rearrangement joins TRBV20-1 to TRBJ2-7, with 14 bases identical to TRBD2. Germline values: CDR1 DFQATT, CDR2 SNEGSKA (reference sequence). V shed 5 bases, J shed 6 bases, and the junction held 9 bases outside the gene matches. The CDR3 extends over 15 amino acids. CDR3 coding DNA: TGCAGTGCTTCGGGACTAGCGGGAGCCCGGACCGAGCAGTACTTC. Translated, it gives CSASGLAGARTEQYF.